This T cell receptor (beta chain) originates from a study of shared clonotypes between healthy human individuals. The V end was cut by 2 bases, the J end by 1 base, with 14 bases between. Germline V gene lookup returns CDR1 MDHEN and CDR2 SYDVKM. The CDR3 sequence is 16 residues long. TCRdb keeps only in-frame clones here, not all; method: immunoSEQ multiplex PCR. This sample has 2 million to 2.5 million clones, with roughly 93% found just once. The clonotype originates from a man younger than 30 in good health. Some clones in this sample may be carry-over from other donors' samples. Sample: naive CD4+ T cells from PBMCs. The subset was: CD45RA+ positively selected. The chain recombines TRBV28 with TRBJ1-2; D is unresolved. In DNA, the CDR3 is TGTGCCAGCAGTTTAAATCTCGGTCGGCTTAACTATGGCTACACCTTC. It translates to CASSLNLGRLNYGYTF.